The clone carrying this T cell receptor beta chain has ten or more counts. Each patient went into thyroid surgery without having received any treatment. TCRdb re-called the PCR reads via MiXCR. This sample has 25,000 to 35,000 clones; 20% to 25% occur once, and the top ten carry around two fifths. The sample originates from a study of metastatic and nonmetastatic thyroid tumors. The CDR3 is made up of 16 amino acids. Trimming left V 0 bases short and J 4 bases short, with 13 bases between. From germline, CDR1 is MNHEY and CDR2 SMNVEV (reference sequence). Sequences were obtained from blood. The chain has TRBV27 and TRBJ2-1, with a tentative D call TRBD2 (6 bases). This TCR was sampled from a female donor with papillary thyroid cancer or a benign thyroid nodule (not recorded which). Some clones in this sample may be carry-over from other donors' samples. This CDR3 is CASSLSISGTYNEQFF. In DNA form, the CDR3 reads TGTGCCAGCAGTTTATCGATTAGCGGAACTTACAATGAGCAGTTCTTC.